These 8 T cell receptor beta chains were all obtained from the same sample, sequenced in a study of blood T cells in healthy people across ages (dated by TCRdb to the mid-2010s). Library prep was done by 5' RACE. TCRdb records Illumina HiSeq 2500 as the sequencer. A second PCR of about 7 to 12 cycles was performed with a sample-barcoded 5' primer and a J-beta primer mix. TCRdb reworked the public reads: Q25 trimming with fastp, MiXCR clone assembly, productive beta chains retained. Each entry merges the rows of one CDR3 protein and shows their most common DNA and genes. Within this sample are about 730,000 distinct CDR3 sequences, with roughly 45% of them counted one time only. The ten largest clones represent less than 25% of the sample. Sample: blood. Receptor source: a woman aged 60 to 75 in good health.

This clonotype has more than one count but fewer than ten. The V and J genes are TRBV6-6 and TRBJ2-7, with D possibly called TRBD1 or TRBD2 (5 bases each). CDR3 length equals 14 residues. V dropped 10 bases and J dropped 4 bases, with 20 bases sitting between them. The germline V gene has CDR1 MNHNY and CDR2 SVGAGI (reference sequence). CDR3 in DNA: TGTGCCACCGGGACCGGGACGGCAGCTTACGAGCAGTACTTC. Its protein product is CATGTGTAAYEQYF.

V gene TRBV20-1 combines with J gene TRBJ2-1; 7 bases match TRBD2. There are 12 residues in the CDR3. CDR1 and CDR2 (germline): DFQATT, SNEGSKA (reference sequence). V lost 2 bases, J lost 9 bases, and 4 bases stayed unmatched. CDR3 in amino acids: CSARWGGSEQFF. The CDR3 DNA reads TGCAGTGCTAGATGGGGGGGTAGTGAGCAGTTCTTC.

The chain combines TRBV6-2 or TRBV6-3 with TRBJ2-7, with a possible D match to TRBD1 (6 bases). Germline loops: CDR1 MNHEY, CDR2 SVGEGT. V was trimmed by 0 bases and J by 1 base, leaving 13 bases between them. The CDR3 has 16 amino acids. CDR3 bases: TGTGCCAGCAGTTACTCTTTAGGGGGACGGTCCTACGAGCAGTACTTC. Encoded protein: CASSYSLGGRSYEQYF.

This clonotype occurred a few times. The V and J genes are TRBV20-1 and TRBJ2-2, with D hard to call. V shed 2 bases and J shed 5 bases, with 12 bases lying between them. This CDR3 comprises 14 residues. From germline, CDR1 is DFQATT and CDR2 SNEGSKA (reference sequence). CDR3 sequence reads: CSARPSLGTGELFF. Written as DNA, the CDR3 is TGCAGTGCTAGACCCTCTTTGGGAACCGGGGAGCTGTTTTTT.

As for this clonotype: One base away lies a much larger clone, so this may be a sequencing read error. The CDR3 protein is CANLLAGVQETQYF. For the CDR3, the DNA is TGTGCCAACCTACTGGCGGGAGTTCAAGAGACCCAGTACTTC. The chain employs TRBV3-1 and TRBJ2-5, with 7 bases matching TRBD2. Looked up from germline, CDR1 is LGHDT and CDR2 is YNNKEL (reference sequence). This CDR3 region has 14 residues. Trimming cost V 10 bases and J 2 bases; bases outside gene matches: 10.

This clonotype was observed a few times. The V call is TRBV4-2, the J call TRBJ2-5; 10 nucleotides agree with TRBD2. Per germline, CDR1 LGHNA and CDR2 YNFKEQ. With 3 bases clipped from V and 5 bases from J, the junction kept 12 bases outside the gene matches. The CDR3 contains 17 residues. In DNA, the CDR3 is TGTGCCAGCAGCCATAATAGGACTAGCGGCCTCCGGGAGACCCAGTACTTC. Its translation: CASSHNRTSGLRETQYF.

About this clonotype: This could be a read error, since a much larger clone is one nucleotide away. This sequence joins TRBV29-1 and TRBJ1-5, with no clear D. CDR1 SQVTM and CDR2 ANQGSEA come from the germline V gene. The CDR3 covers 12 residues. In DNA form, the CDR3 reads TGCAGCGTTGGGGAACTAAATCAGCCCCGGCATTTT. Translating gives CSVGELNQPRHF.

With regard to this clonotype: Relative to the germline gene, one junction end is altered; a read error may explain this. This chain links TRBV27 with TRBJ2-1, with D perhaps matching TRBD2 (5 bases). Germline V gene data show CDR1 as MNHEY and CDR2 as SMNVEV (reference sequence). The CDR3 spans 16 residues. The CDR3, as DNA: TGTGTCAGCAGAAGTAGAGCTAGCCTCTCCTACAATGAGCAGTTCTTC. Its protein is CVSRSRASLSYNEQFF.